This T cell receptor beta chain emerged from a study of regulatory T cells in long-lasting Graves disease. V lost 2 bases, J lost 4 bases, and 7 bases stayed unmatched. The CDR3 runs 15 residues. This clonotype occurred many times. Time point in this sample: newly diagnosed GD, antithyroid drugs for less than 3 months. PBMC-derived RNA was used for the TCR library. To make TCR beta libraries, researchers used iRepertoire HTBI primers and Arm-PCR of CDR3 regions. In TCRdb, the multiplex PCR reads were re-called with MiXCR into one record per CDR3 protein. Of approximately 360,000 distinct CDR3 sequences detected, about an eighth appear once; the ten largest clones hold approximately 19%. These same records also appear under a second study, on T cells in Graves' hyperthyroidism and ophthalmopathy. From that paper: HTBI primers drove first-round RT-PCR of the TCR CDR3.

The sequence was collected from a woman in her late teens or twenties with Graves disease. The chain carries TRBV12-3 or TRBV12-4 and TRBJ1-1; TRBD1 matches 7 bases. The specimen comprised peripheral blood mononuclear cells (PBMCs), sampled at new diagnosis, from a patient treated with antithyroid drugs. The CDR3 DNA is TGTGCCAGCAGTTTATCGCAGGGGACAGCCACTGAAGCTTTCTTT. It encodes CASSLSQGTATEAFF.